The present T cell receptor (beta chain) was sequenced within a study of CD8 T cells in ankylosing spondylitis. Findings and caveats of the study: Certain motif variants had earlier been reported in reactive arthritis synovial fluid and blood. Fewer than 10 highly homologous variants formed a TCR beta motif that appeared characteristic of ankylosing spondylitis blood.

The CDR3 has 16 amino acids. V shed 3 bases, J shed 2 bases, and the junction held 6 bases outside the gene matches. Germline loops: CDR1 MNHEY, CDR2 SVGAGI. From the 5' RACE reads, TCRdb called clonotypes with MiXCR, one entry per CDR3 protein. Seen here are 250,000 to 300,000 distinct CDR3 sequences, 20% observed once, and the top ten hold 7.8%. This clonotype has at least ten counts. What it binds is not known. The sample was blood, either unsorted or a sorted T cell fraction (not recorded which). This sequence originates from a male donor with ankylosing spondylitis or in good health (not recorded which). This chain connects TRBV6-5 to TRBJ2-1; 8 positions agree with TRBD2. CDR3 residues: CASSYGTGGAYNEQFF. The CDR3 DNA sequence: TGTGCCAGCAGTTATGGGACGGGAGGGGCCTACAATGAGCAGTTCTTC.